The 23 T cell receptor beta chains below come from one sample, sequenced in a study of molecular identifiers for immune sequencing clone quantification. TCRdb re-called the PCR reads through MiXCR, storing one row per CDR3 protein. The sample records hundreds of thousands of distinct CDR3 sequences, less than 30% being singletons. Material for sequencing was naive CD8+ T cells from blood, with Jurkat cell RNA spiked in. Sample subset: FACS-sorted CD8+CD4-CCR7+CD45RA+ naive T cells. These receptors originate from a human donor in good health. Some libraries in this study had Jurkat cell RNA spiked in.

This clonotype has a count of ten or more. The rearrangement uses TRBV7-2 and TRBJ2-1, with TRBD2 as a possible D gene (6 bases). The germline V gene encodes CDR1 SGHTA and CDR2 FQGNSA. Deletions cut 3 bases from V and 6 bases from J, with 12 bases between. CDR3 size: 14 residues. CDR3 nucleotide sequence: TGTGCCAGCAGCTTGATGGTCGGGGGCAATGAGCAGTTCTTC. It codes for CASSLMVGGNEQFF.

The chain couples TRBV6-2 or TRBV6-3 to TRBJ2-1, with 7 bases that match TRBD1. The V and J ends lost 7 bases and 3 bases, in that order; junction bases with no gene match: 12. The germline V gene encodes CDR1 MNHEY and CDR2 SVGEGT. There are 16 residues in the CDR3. The CDR3 DNA is TGTGCCAGCAATTCGGAACGGACAGGCATCTACAATGAGCAGTTCTTC. Its protein is CASNSERTGIYNEQFF.

This clonotype appeared many times. The V and J genes are TRBV28 and TRBJ1-5; maybe TRBD1 (6 bases). Per germline, CDR1 MDHEN and CDR2 SYDVKM. Trimming left V 6 bases short and J 5 bases short, with 20 bases between. The CDR3 loop spans 16 amino acids. The CDR3 bases are TGTGCCAGCAGCTTGGGCCTGCTGACAGGCCATCAGCCCCAGCATTTT. As protein: CASSLGLLTGHQPQHF. Supplemented by reference TRBV28 and TRBJ1-5, the full variable domain reads DVKVTQSSRYLVKRTGEKVFLECVQDMDHENMFWYRQDPGLGLRLIYFSYDVKMKEKGDIPEGYSVSREKKERFSLILESASTNQTSMYLCASSLGLLTGHQPQHFGDGTRLSIL.

In its sample, this clonotype was seen many times. The chain combines TRBV6-5 with TRBJ2-1, with D possibly being TRBD1 or TRBD2 (6 bases each). This CDR3 is 14 amino acids long. CDR1 and CDR2 (germline): MNHEY, SVGAGI. V lost 1 base and J lost 8, with 12 bases in between. CDR3 DNA: TGTGCCAGCAGTTACTACAGGGAGGCTGATGAGCAGTTCTTC. Its translation is CASSYYREADEQFF.

This clonotype has more than one count but fewer than ten. J is TRBJ2-5 and V is TRBV3-1; 9 nucleotides match TRBD1. Germline CDR1 LGHDT, CDR2 YNNKEL (reference sequence). The CDR3 runs 16 residues. Trimming at V came to 0 bases and at J to 7 bases, leaving 9 bases not matched to a gene. CDR3 region: CASSQDSGTGTGTQYF. CDR3 nucleotide sequence: TGTGCCAGCAGCCAAGATTCCGGGACAGGGACTGGGACCCAGTACTTC.

The table lists this clonotype with a few counts. This sequence joins TRBV4-1 and TRBJ1-5; D is perhaps TRBD1 (5 bases). The CDR3 length is 16 residues. Germline V gene sequence: CDR1 MGHRA, CDR2 YSYEKL. Between the trimmed V and J ends, which lost 4 bases and 0 bases, there was a span of 13 bases. Written as DNA, the CDR3 is TGCGCCAGCAGCCCCCTCGGCAGGGATAGCAATCAGCCCCAGCATTTT. This encodes CASSPLGRDSNQPQHF.

This rearrangement joins TRBV7-9 to TRBJ2-3; D uncertain. V shed 2 bases and J shed 10 bases, with 10 bases lying between them. Per the germline V gene, CDR1 is SEHNR and CDR2 is FQNEAQ (reference sequence). The CDR3 totals 12 residues. CDR3 DNA: TGTGCCAGCAGCTTAACCTCCGAGGCGCAGTATTTT. Protein: CASSLTSEAQYF.

The rearrangement joins TRBV19 to TRBJ2-7; D might be TRBD1 (6 bases). This CDR3 spans 14 amino acids. V lost 10 bases and J lost 7, with 23 bases in between. Germline V gives CDR1 LNHDA, CDR2 SQIVND (reference sequence). CDR3 nucleotide sequence: TGTGCCACCTCATCCGGGACACCCGGGATGGAGCAGTACTTC. This translates into CATSSGTPGMEQYF.

This clonotype has at least ten counts. This chain joins TRBV4-1 and TRBJ2-7; D remains unclear. The length of the CDR3 is 13 residues. Trimming removed 1 base at V and 6 bases at J, with 10 bases between. The germline V gene encodes CDR1 MGHRA and CDR2 YSYEKL. The CDR3 DNA sequence: TGCGCCAGCAGCCAAGGGCCCTACGGCGAGCAGTACTTC. This codes for CASSQGPYGEQYF.

Of note for this clonotype: A single base separates this from a much larger clone, so it may be a read error. CDR3 region: CASSFTGEVCEQYF. DNA for the CDR3: TGTGCCAGCAGCTTTACAGGGGAAGTCTGCGAGCAGTACTTC. This chain uses TRBV7-2 with TRBJ2-7, with TRBD1 matching 7 bases. Germline V gene sequence: CDR1 SGHTA, CDR2 FQGNSA. This CDR3 has 14 amino acids. V was pared by 3 bases and J by 6 bases, with 8 bases of the junction left unmatched.

As to this clonotype: One end of the junction does not line up with germline, which may come from a read error. The genes are TRBV12-3 or TRBV12-4 and TRBJ1-2, with D maybe TRBD1 (5 bases). This CDR3 comprises 14 residues. Written as DNA, the CDR3 is TGTGCCAGCAGTTGGGGACTGATTAACTTTGGCTACACCTTC. It encodes CASSWGLINFGYTF.

The chain uses TRBV14 and TRBJ1-3; 7 nucleotides agree with TRBD1. The length of the CDR3 is 16 residues. Germline V gene sequence: CDR1 SGHDN, CDR2 FVKESK. Trimming cost V 4 bases and J 3 bases; bases outside gene matches: 9. The CDR3 protein is CASSPLSGTVGNTIYF. CDR3 bases: TGTGCCAGCAGCCCTTTATCTGGGACAGTTGGAAACACCATATATTTT.

The chain joins TRBV6-2 or TRBV6-3 to TRBJ1-6; no clear D gene. Trimming took 2 bases from V and 8 from J, leaving 4 bases between them. In germline, CDR1 is MNHEY, CDR2 SVGEGT. The CDR3 runs 12 residues. For the CDR3, the DNA is TGTGCCAGCAGTTACGGGGATTCACCCCTCCACTTT. As protein: CASSYGDSPLHF.

This clonotype was seen repeatedly, ten times or more. This chain connects TRBV6-2 or TRBV6-3 to TRBJ1-1, with no clear D. CDR3 length: 16 amino acids. V lost 6 bases to trimming and J lost 5 bases, with 22 bases between them. Germline V gene sequence: CDR1 MNHEY, CDR2 SVGEGT. The CDR3 region is CASSLTGLSMRTEAFF. The CDR3 region has the DNA TGTGCCAGCAGCCTCACCGGGCTAAGTATGAGGACTGAAGCTTTCTTT.

Comment on this clonotype: Possible read error: a much larger clone is one base away. Here the CDR3 reads CASSFLAGTHSTDTQFF. The CDR3 DNA follows: TGTGCCAGCAGTTTTCTCGCCGGGACCCATAGCACAGATACGCAGTTTTTT. The chain employs TRBV27 and TRBJ2-3; D tentatively reads TRBD1 or TRBD2 (5 bases each). This CDR3 has 17 amino acids. Germline CDR1 reads MNHEY; CDR2 reads SMNVEV (reference sequence).

The chain combines TRBV25-1 with TRBJ1-1, with D possibly TRBD1 on 5 matching bases. The V end lost 4 bases, the J end lost 5 bases, and 11 bases lay between the germline ends. This CDR3 is 13 amino acids long. Per the germline V gene, CDR1 is MGHDK and CDR2 is SYGVNS. CDR3 amino acids: CASSARVRTEAFF. CDR3 coding DNA: TGTGCCAGCAGTGCCAGGGTTAGGACTGAAGCTTTCTTT.

This clonotype was seen more than once but under ten times. A much larger clone is a single base away; this may be a read error. This chain connects TRBV4-1 to TRBJ1-1; D is possibly TRBD1 (6 bases). This CDR3 comprises 16 residues. CDR1 and CDR2 (germline): MGHRA, YSYEKL. This CDR3 reads CAGSQSEGGFDTEAFF. CDR3 bases: TGCGCCGGCAGCCAGAGTGAAGGGGGATTTGACACTGAAGCTTTCTTT.

Ten or more counts support this clonotype. The chain joins TRBV28 to TRBJ1-2, with TRBD1 matching 11 bases. Unmatched junction bases numbered 6, after V lost 6 bases and J lost 6 bases. The CDR3 has 14 residues. Per germline, CDR1 MDHEN and CDR2 SYDVKM. The CDR3 loop is CASSPDRGRDGYTF. The DNA of the CDR3 is TGTGCCAGCAGCCCGGACAGGGGGCGCGATGGCTACACCTTC.

The rearrangement uses TRBV7-6 and TRBJ2-1; D gene uncertain. Germline CDR1 and CDR2: SGHVS and FNYEAQ. Trimming took off 6 bases at V and 0 bases at J, with 12 bases between the two ends. There are 15 residues in the CDR3. The DNA for the CDR3 is TGTGCCAGCAGTCACCCTTCTATCTCCTACAATGAGCAGTTCTTC. The encoded protein is CASSHPSISYNEQFF.

This clonotype was seen repeatedly, ten times or more. The CDR3 nucleotides are TGCGCCAGCAGCCAAAGGGGGGGCGGGGTCACAGATACGCAGTATTTT. It yields the protein CASSQRGGGVTDTQYF. The chain employs TRBV4-3 and TRBJ2-3; D might be TRBD2 (7 bases). The CDR3 is made up of 16 amino acids. With 2 bases removed from V and 2 bases from J, the gap between germline ends came to 14 bases. The germline CDR1 and CDR2 sequences are LGHNA and YSLEER.

On this clonotype itself: This sequence may be a read error, since a much larger clone differs from it by one base. The V and J genes are TRBV14 and TRBJ2-2, with D possibly matching TRBD2 (5 bases). The CDR3 length is 17 residues. V was cut by 4 bases and J by 4 bases, with 19 bases left in between. Germline CDR1 is SGHDN and CDR2 is FVKESK. CDR3 sequence: CASSPLGVGRSTGELFF. CDR3 coding DNA: TGTGCCAGCAGCCCACTAGGCGTGGGAAGGAGCACCGGGGAGCTGTTTTTT.

The rearrangement joins TRBV11-3 to TRBJ2-1; 8 bases are shared with TRBD2. Germline lookup yields CDR1 SGHNT and CDR2 YENEEA. This CDR3 has 15 residues. V lost 2 bases to trimming and J lost 6 bases; unmatched junction nucleotides: 6. CDR3 protein: CASSLSHSGANEQFF. CDR3 nucleotides: TGTGCCAGCAGCTTATCACATAGCGGGGCCAATGAGCAGTTCTTC.

This clonotype has just a few counts. The CDR3 DNA sequence: TGTGCCAGTAGTGTTGGACAGGGGGGGACCTACGAGCAGTACTTC. Translating gives CASSVGQGGTYEQYF. The chain uses TRBV19 and TRBJ2-7, with 10 bases that match TRBD1. The CDR3 has 15 amino acids. The ends lost 5 bases at V and 2 bases at J; junction bases unmatched: 6. Germline V lookup: CDR1 LNHDA, CDR2 SQIVND (reference sequence).